These 28 T cell receptor beta chains came from one sample sequenced in a study of CD8 T cells in ankylosing spondylitis. TCRdb processed the 5' RACE reads anew with MiXCR; each CDR3 protein has one entry. The sample lists some 240,000 distinct CDR3 sequences, more than 20% occurring once. The material sequenced was blood, either unsorted or a sorted T cell fraction (not recorded which). These TCRs come from a male donor with ankylosing spondylitis or in good health (not recorded which).

This clonotype was seen a few times. The chain links TRBV20-1 to TRBJ1-6; D is perhaps TRBD1 (5 bases). CDR3 length equals 14 residues. V gave up 6 bases and J gave up 5 bases, with 14 bases separating them. Germline CDR1 DFQATT, CDR2 SNEGSKA (reference sequence). The CDR3: CSARGTANNSPLHF. The DNA for the CDR3 is TGCAGTGCCCGCGGGACGGCAAATAATTCACCCCTCCACTTT.

This clonotype was seen at least ten times. The rearrangement uses TRBV20-1 and TRBJ1-4, with D perhaps matching TRBD1 (5 bases). Per germline, CDR1 DFQATT and CDR2 SNEGSKA (reference sequence). Trimming cost V 3 bases and J 4 bases, with 24 bases left between them. The CDR3 runs to 18 residues. This CDR3 is CSARGGRKGRAFNEKLFF. CDR3 DNA: TGCAGTGCTAGGGGGGGTCGAAAAGGAAGGGCCTTTAATGAAAAACTGTTTTTT.

This chain joins TRBV12-3 or TRBV12-4 and TRBJ2-4; 9 positions match TRBD2. Unmatched junction bases numbered 11, after V lost 2 bases and J lost 3 bases. CDR3 length: 18 amino acids. The CDR3 reads CASSLRSLAGRYKNIQYF. The CDR3, as DNA: TGTGCCAGCAGTTTACGGTCCCTAGCGGGGAGATACAAAAACATTCAGTACTTC.

This clonotype was seen repeatedly, ten times or more. The rearrangement uses TRBV27 and TRBJ2-1, with TRBD1 identical over 7 bases. The CDR3 runs to 14 residues. The germline V gene has CDR1 MNHEY and CDR2 SMNVEV (reference sequence). The J segment lost 7 bases and the V segment lost 4 bases, leaving 7 bases of the junction unmatched. The CDR3 DNA is TGTGCCAGCAGTTCATGGACAGGTTGGAATGAGCAGTTCTTC. Protein product: CASSSWTGWNEQFF.

J is TRBJ2-7 and V is TRBV6-6; D gene uncertain. Germline CDR1 MNHNY, CDR2 SVGAGI (reference sequence). V dropped 5 bases and J dropped 2 bases, with 10 bases sitting between them. The CDR3 spans 13 residues. CDR3 protein: CASSGPNAYEQYF. The CDR3 nucleotides are TGTGCCAGCAGTGGGCCAAATGCCTACGAGCAGTACTTC.

This clonotype was observed a few times. The rearrangement uses TRBV7-2 and TRBJ2-7; 14 nucleotides match TRBD2. The V gene end was trimmed by 0 bases and the J gene end by 0 bases; junction bases not matched to a gene: 10. In germline, CDR1 is SGHTA, CDR2 FQGNSA. There are 20 residues in the CDR3. CDR3 loop: CASSLARGTSGGINSYEQYF. Written as DNA, the CDR3 is TGTGCCAGCAGCTTAGCGCGCGGGACTAGCGGGGGAATAAACTCCTACGAGCAGTACTTC.

V and J are TRBV16 and TRBJ2-3, with 8 bases aligning to TRBD1. Trimming at V came to 2 bases and at J to 2 bases, leaving 3 bases not matched to a gene. CDR1 KGHSY and CDR2 FQNENV come from the germline V gene. CDR3 size: 15 residues. CDR3 amino acids: CASSQRTGPTDTQYF. The CDR3 DNA reads as TGTGCCAGCAGCCAACGGACAGGGCCCACAGATACGCAGTATTTT.

This clonotype occurred a few times. J is TRBJ1-1 and V is TRBV20-1; TRBD1 matches at 11 bases. Looked up from germline, CDR1 is DFQATT and CDR2 is SNEGSKA (reference sequence). V lost 3 bases and J lost 10; bases outside the gene matches: 4. The CDR3 spans 12 residues. CDR3 amino acids: CSASPGTGGAFF. In DNA, the CDR3 is TGCAGTGCTAGTCCCGGGACAGGGGGAGCTTTCTTT.

Comment on this clonotype: At one end, the junction sequence differs from germline, possibly due to a read error. CDR3 region: CASSHGPKARYSNQPHHF. CDR3 DNA sequence: TGCGCCAGCAGTCACGGGCCGAAAGCCCGCTATAGCAATCAGCCCCATCATTTT. The chain recombines TRBV23-1 with TRBJ1-5; no clear D gene. TRBV23-1 is labeled an ORF, and its function is uncertain. The CDR3 has 18 amino acids.

The sample holds many counts of this clonotype. The chain is built from TRBV12-3 or TRBV12-4 and TRBJ2-1; D is possibly TRBD1 or TRBD2 (5 bases each). This CDR3 is built from 15 residues. Trimming stripped 6 bases from V and 4 bases from J, with 16 bases between. In DNA form, the CDR3 reads TGTGCCAGCAGCTCGGGACCACTCATTTACAATGAGCAGTTCTTC. Its translation: CASSSGPLIYNEQFF.

This clonotype appeared many times. This chain joins TRBV29-1 and TRBJ1-1; D call uncertain. Germline CDR1 SQVTM, CDR2 ANQGSEA. This CDR3 has 10 residues. The V gene lost 7 bases and the J gene lost 1 base, with 4 bases spanning the gap. DNA of the CDR3: TGCAGCGCAGCGAACACTGAAGCTTTCTTT. Its protein is CSAANTEAFF.

The V call is TRBV20-1, the J call TRBJ2-1; 8 nucleotides agree with TRBD2. Germline V gene sequence: CDR1 DFQATT, CDR2 SNEGSKA (reference sequence). There are 13 residues in the CDR3. CDR3 DNA: TGCGGGGCGGGGGGCAGCTCCTACAATGAGCAGTTCTTC. Protein sequence: CGAGGSSYNEQFF.

About this clonotype itself: A much larger clone differs from this one at a single base, so this may be a read error. This chain connects TRBV2 to TRBJ2-1, with D possibly being TRBD1 or TRBD2 (5 bases each). The CDR3 consists of 14 residues. Germline loops: CDR1 SNHLY, CDR2 FYNNEI. Trimming left V 4 bases short and J 0 bases short, with 7 bases between. CDR3 loop: CASSGGISYNEQFF. As DNA, the CDR3 is TGTGCCAGCAGTGGGGGGATCTCCTACAATGAGCAGTTCTTC.

The table lists this clonotype with a few counts. The chain joins TRBV30 to TRBJ2-1; D may be TRBD1 or TRBD2 (6 bases each). The CDR3 covers 13 residues. Germline V gene data show CDR1 as GTSNPN and CDR2 as SVGIG (reference sequence). The V gene lost 3 bases and the J gene lost 3 bases, with 9 bases spanning the gap. CDR3 sequence (DNA): TGTGCCTGGAGCAGGGGACTCTACAATGAGCAGTTCTTC. This encodes CAWSRGLYNEQFF.

This clonotype was detected a few times. The chain uses TRBV27 and TRBJ2-6; 9 nucleotides line up with TRBD1. The CDR3 totals 14 residues. From germline, CDR1 is MNHEY and CDR2 SMNVEV (reference sequence). Trimming removed 6 bases from V and 6 bases from J; junction bases left unmatched: 3. CDR3 sequence: CASRRDREANVLTF. CDR3 nucleotide sequence: TGTGCCAGCAGGCGGGACAGGGAGGCCAACGTCCTGACTTTC. The variable domain in full, with the rest retrieved from reference TRBV27 and TRBJ2-6, is EAQVTQNPRYLITVTGKKLTVTCSQNMNHEYMSWYRQDPGLGLRQIYYSMNVEVTDKGDVPEGYKVSRKEKRNFPLILESPSPNQTSLYFCASRRDREANVLTFGAGSRLTVL.

This clonotype was recorded many times. The chain joins TRBV2 to TRBJ2-6; TRBD2 is a possible D gene (5 bases). V dropped 11 bases and J dropped 0 bases, with 11 bases sitting between them. Germline V gene data show CDR1 as SNHLY and CDR2 as FYNNEI. The CDR3 extends over 14 amino acids. The CDR3 loop reads CARSGSSGANVLTF. CDR3 sequence (DNA): TGTGCCCGCTCGGGGAGCTCTGGGGCCAACGTCCTGACTTTC.

V and J are TRBV29-1 and TRBJ2-5, with a weak D call TRBD1 (6 bases). The CDR3 sequence is 13 residues long. CDR1 is SQVTM and CDR2 is ANQGSEA in the germline V gene. Trimming took off 4 bases at V and 4 bases at J, with 13 bases between the two ends. The CDR3 loop reads CSVASGAGETQYF. The CDR3 nucleotides are TGCAGCGTTGCATCAGGGGCCGGAGAGACCCAGTACTTC.

This clonotype has a single count. The genes are TRBV12-3 or TRBV12-4 and TRBJ1-2, with D possibly being TRBD1 (6 bases). V shed 3 bases and J shed 8 bases, with 19 bases lying between them. The CDR3 has 15 amino acids. In DNA form, the CDR3 reads TGTGCCAGCAGTTTCGAAATCAGGGGAGCGGGCGGCTACACCTTC. Translating gives CASSFEIRGAGGYTF.

Points on this clonotype: Relative to the germline gene, one junction end is altered; a read error may explain this. CDR3 in DNA: TGTGCCAGCAGTCAAGCGGGACGAGAGACCCAGTACTTC. Its translation is CASSQAGRETQYF. The chain carries TRBV6-1 and TRBJ2-5, with TRBD2 identical over 7 bases. This CDR3 is 13 amino acids long. Per germline, CDR1 MNHNS and CDR2 SASEGT.

This clonotype was counted at least ten times. The V call is TRBV29-1, the J call TRBJ2-5; TRBD1 matches at 9 bases. There are 13 residues in the CDR3. The ends lost 6 bases at V and 2 bases at J; junction bases unmatched: 4. The germline V gene encodes CDR1 SQVTM and CDR2 ANQGSEA. CDR3 protein: CSVKDRGQETQYF. CDR3 nucleotide sequence: TGCAGCGTGAAGGACAGGGGACAAGAGACCCAGTACTTC.

Many counts were recorded for this clonotype. The rearrangement joins TRBV5-1 to TRBJ2-5; D gene ambiguous. CDR3 length equals 12 residues. Germline V gene sequence: CDR1 SGHRS, CDR2 YFSETQ. The V end lost 7 bases, the J end lost 4 bases, and 11 bases lay between the germline ends. The CDR3 is CASGPRGETQYF. In DNA, the CDR3 is TGCGCCAGCGGACCGCGAGGAGAGACCCAGTACTTC.

The J gene is TRBJ2-7, the V gene TRBV20-1; 8 bases map to TRBD2. The trim removed 6 bases at V and 5 bases at J, leaving 6 bases unmatched. Germline V gene lookup returns CDR1 DFQATT and CDR2 SNEGSKA (reference sequence). The CDR3 runs to 12 residues. CDR3 nucleotides: TGCAGTGCCAAGGGACTAGGACACGAGCAGTACTTC. Its protein is CSAKGLGHEQYF.

The rearrangement links TRBV20-1 to TRBJ1-6; 7 bases line up with TRBD1. Trimming cost V 6 bases and J 8 bases; bases outside gene matches: 10. The CDR3 is made up of 14 amino acids. Germline CDR1 reads DFQATT; CDR2 reads SNEGSKA (reference sequence). This CDR3 reads CSALDKGAYSPLHF. In nucleotides, the CDR3 is TGCAGTGCCTTAGATAAGGGGGCGTATTCACCCCTCCACTTT.

This clonotype was counted ten times or more. The DNA of the CDR3 is TGCAGTGCTAGGGAAGACGGAGGATATGGCTACACCTTC. Translated, it gives CSAREDGGYGYTF. The chain recombines TRBV20-1 with TRBJ1-2, with no clear D. Germline V gives CDR1 DFQATT, CDR2 SNEGSKA (reference sequence). The CDR3 runs to 13 residues. V shed 3 bases and J shed 5 bases, with 13 bases lying between them.

This clonotype occurred many times. This sequence joins TRBV28 and TRBJ2-7, with TRBD2 matching over 8 bases. The V gene end was trimmed by 7 bases and the J gene end by 6 bases; junction bases not matched to a gene: 11. There are 14 residues in the CDR3. Germline assignment: CDR1 MDHEN and CDR2 SYDVKM. The CDR3 DNA reads as TGTGCCAGCAAAAATAGCGGGATGAGCCCCGAGCAGTACTTC. Its protein is CASKNSGMSPEQYF.

The table lists this clonotype with a few counts. The CDR3 DNA reads TGTGCCACCAGCAGAGATCCTCGGCCGACCTACAATGAGCAGTTCTTC. This sequence encodes CATSRDPRPTYNEQFF. The chain combines TRBV15 with TRBJ2-1; D remains unclear. The length of the CDR3 is 16 residues. V was trimmed by 0 bases and J by 2 bases, leaving 11 bases between them. The germline V gene encodes CDR1 LNHNV and CDR2 YYDKDF (reference sequence).

This clonotype was found many times. The chain employs TRBV4-1 and TRBJ2-3; 8 bases are a match to TRBD1. The germline gives CDR1 MGHRA, CDR2 YSYEKL. The CDR3 consists of 15 residues. The junction had 2 bases not matched to a gene; V was cut back by 0 bases and J by 3 bases. The CDR3 sequence: CASSQEGQGTDTQYF. The CDR3 DNA reads TGCGCCAGCAGCCAAGAAGGACAGGGAACAGATACGCAGTATTTT.

This clonotype was seen a few times. The V call is TRBV20-1, the J call TRBJ2-2; D gene unclear. The CDR3 length is 11 residues. Between the trimmed V and J ends, which lost 5 bases and 5 bases, there was a span of 6 bases. Germline-derived CDR1 and CDR2 are DFQATT and SNEGSKA (reference sequence). The CDR3 protein is CSALVTGELFF. The DNA of the CDR3 is TGCAGTGCTTTGGTAACCGGGGAGCTGTTTTTT.